The entry below describes one TCR beta chain. This sample is drawn from a study of T cell changes during pregnancy in multiple sclerosis. This table comes from immunoSEQ multiplex PCR, and its TCRdb copy is limited to in-frame clones, with some not included. In the table there are around 96,000 clones, 94% of which are singletons. CDR3 size: 16 residues. Germline CDR1 LNHNV, CDR2 YYDKDF (reference sequence). J gave up 2 bases and V 5 bases, and 9 bases lay outside the gene matches. This specimen consisted of peripheral blood, obtained after pregnancy. This rearrangement joins TRBV15 to TRBJ1-5; 7 positions agree with TRBD1. The TCR sequence derives from a female donor in good health, enrolled as a control in a pregnancy study. The CDR3 protein is CATSAQGGVGNQPQHF. The CDR3 DNA reads TGTGCCACCAGCGCCCAAGGGGGCGTCGGCAATCAGCCCCAGCATTTT.